This TCR beta chain was recorded in a study of shared clonotypes between healthy human individuals. General observations from the study: Against clonotypes common to all four donors, non-shared ones had lower generation probabilities.

In germline, CDR1 is SGHDT, CDR2 YYEEEE. V lost 4 bases and J lost 5, with 9 bases in between. The CDR3 spans 13 residues. The naive CD8 subset, CD45RO-negative cells positively selected for CCR7, excluded terminally differentiated effector memory CD45RA+ cells. As regards this clone: Its antigen is not known.

Produced via immunoSEQ multiplex PCR; TCRdb's table is partial and in-frame only. Counted here are roughly 2 million clones, about 95% occurring once; the ten biggest clones make up around 1.1%. This TCR came from a man aged 18 to 29 in good health. The chain has TRBV5-6 and TRBJ2-2; D is unclear. The sequenced sample consisted of naive CD8+ T cells sorted from blood. CDR3 sequence (DNA): TGTGCCAGCAGCCCCCAGGAAACCGGGGAGCTGTTTTTT. It codes for CASSPQETGELFF.